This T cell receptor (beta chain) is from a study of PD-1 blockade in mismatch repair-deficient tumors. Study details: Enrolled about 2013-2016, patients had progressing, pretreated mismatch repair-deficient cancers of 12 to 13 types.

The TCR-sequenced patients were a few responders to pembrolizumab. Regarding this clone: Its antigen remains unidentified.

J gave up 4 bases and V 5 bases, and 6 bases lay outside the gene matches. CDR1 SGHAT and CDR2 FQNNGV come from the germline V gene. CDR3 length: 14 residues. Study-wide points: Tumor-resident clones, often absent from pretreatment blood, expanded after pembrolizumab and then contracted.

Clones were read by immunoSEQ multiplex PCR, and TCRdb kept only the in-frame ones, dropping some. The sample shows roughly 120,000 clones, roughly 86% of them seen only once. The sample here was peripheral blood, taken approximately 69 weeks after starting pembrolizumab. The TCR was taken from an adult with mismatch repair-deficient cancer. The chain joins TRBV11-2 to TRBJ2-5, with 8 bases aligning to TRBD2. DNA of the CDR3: TGTGCCAGCAGCCCGGGGACTAGAGGAGAGACCCAGTACTTC. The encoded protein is CASSPGTRGETQYF.